One and the same sample provided the 10 T cell receptor beta chains below, sequenced in a study of blood T cell repertoires in COVID-19. Generated by immunoSEQ multiplex PCR, the TCRdb table keeps only in-frame clones and is missing some. The data show about 370,000 clones, with around 91% seen just once and approximately 1% held by the top ten. The sequenced sample was PBMCs or T cells enriched from blood (not recorded which). These receptor sequences come from a man between 18 and 35 years old who had recovered from COVID-19.

This chain joins TRBV7-2 and TRBJ2-7, with D possibly TRBD1 on 6 matching bases. The CDR3 has 14 residues. V lost 1 base and J 6 bases, leaving 13 bases between the germline ends. Germline CDR1 reads SGHTA; CDR2 reads FQGNSA. The CDR3 sequence: CASSLGWGPAEQYF. DNA of the CDR3: TGTGCCAGCAGCTTAGGTTGGGGGCCCGCCGAGCAGTACTTC.

The rearrangement uses TRBV4-3 and TRBJ2-7; tentatively, D is TRBD1 (5 bases). V was trimmed by 2 bases and J by 3 bases, leaving 8 bases between them. Germline values: CDR1 LGHNA, CDR2 YSLEER. The CDR3 sequence is 13 residues long. The CDR3, as DNA: TGCGCCAGCAGCCAATACAGGAGCTACGAGCAGTACTTC. Translation: CASSQYRSYEQYF.

Comment on this clone: Other DNA sequences from this sample encode an identical CDR3 as well. The rearrangement joins TRBV6-5 to TRBJ1-5; D is unresolved. Trimming removed 0 bases from V and 6 bases from J, with 6 bases in between. From germline, CDR1 is MNHEY and CDR2 SVGAGI. There are 13 residues in the CDR3. This CDR3 is CASSYSGSQPQHF. For the CDR3, the DNA is TGTGCCAGCAGTTACTCAGGGAGTCAGCCCCAGCATTTT.

V usage is TRBV28 and J usage is TRBJ2-7; 8 bases match TRBD2. V was pared by 2 bases and J by 2 bases, with 20 bases of the junction left unmatched. The CDR3 runs 20 residues. CDR1 is MDHEN and CDR2 is SYDVKM in the germline V gene. The CDR3 nucleotides are TGTGCCAGCAGTTTAAGTTTATTTCGGACTAGCCCTTCGAGGGCCTACGAGCAGTACTTC. Amino acid sequence: CASSLSLFRTSPSRAYEQYF.

The rearrangement joins TRBV6-5 to TRBJ1-1, with D uncertain. The CDR3 is made up of 13 amino acids. V was cut by 5 bases and J by 0 bases, with 7 bases left in between. Germline V CDR1 and CDR2: MNHEY, SVGAGI. The CDR3 coding sequence is TGTGCCAGCAGTCGGGTGGTGAACACTGAAGCTTTCTTT. Translated: CASSRVVNTEAFF.

This chain connects TRBV29-1 to TRBJ2-1, with D maybe TRBD1 (6 bases). This CDR3 has 13 residues. Germline values: CDR1 SQVTM, CDR2 ANQGSEA. In DNA form, the CDR3 reads TGCAGTTTTAAGGACAGCGGTGGAGATGAGCAGTTCTTC. Its translation is CSFKDSGGDEQFF.

This chain joins TRBV5-1 and TRBJ2-2; possible D gene TRBD2, 6 bases. Trimming shortened V by 4 bases and J by 5 bases, and 15 bases separated the two germline ends. CDR1 SGHRS and CDR2 YFSETQ come from the germline V gene. This CDR3 contains 15 residues. The CDR3 coding sequence is TGCGCCAGCAGCCTCGGGAGCCGTGGGACCGGGGAGCTGTTTTTT. Translating gives CASSLGSRGTGELFF.

This sequence joins TRBV18 and TRBJ1-2, with D possibly being TRBD1 (6 bases). From germline, CDR1 is KGHSH and CDR2 LQKENI. V lost 5 bases, J lost 3 bases, and 25 bases lay in between. The CDR3 extends over 18 amino acids. The DNA of the CDR3 is TGTGCCAGCTCATCGCGAAACAGGGAGAGTTTTGTGGACTATGGCTACACCTTC. Its translation is CASSSRNRESFVDYGYTF.

This clone showed up just once. The chain combines TRBV28 with TRBJ2-2; unclear D gene. The CDR3 covers 13 residues. Trimming took off 8 bases at V and 4 bases at J, with 11 bases between the two ends. Germline lookup yields CDR1 MDHEN and CDR2 SYDVKM. This CDR3 is CASLGGATGELFF. The CDR3 DNA reads as TGTGCCAGCCTCGGTGGAGCCACCGGGGAGCTGTTTTTT.

CDR3 DNA sequence: TGTGCCAGCGCCCCCGACAGCTCCTACGAGCAGTACTTC. Translation: CASAPDSSYEQYF. This chain connects TRBV12-3 or TRBV12-4 to TRBJ2-7; tentatively, D is TRBD1 (5 bases). V lost 8 bases, J lost 0 bases, and 11 bases lay in between. The CDR3 extends over 13 amino acids.